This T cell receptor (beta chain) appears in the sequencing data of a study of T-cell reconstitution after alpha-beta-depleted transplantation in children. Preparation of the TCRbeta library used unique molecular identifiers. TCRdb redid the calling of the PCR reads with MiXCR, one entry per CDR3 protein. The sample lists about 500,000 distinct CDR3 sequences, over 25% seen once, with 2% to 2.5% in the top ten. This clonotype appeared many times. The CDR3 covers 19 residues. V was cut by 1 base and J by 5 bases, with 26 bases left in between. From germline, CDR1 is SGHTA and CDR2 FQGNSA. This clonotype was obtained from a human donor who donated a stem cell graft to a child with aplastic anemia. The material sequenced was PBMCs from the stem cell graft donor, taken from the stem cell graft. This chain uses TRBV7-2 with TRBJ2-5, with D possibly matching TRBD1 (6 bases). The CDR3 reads CASSLVQGSGGRMGETQYF. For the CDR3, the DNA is TGTGCCAGCAGCTTAGTGCAGGGGAGTGGTGGCAGGATGGGGGAGACCCAGTACTTC.